The rows below give T cell receptor beta chains drawn from one sample of a study of T cells in Graves' hyperthyroidism and ophthalmopathy. TCRdb re-derived calls from the multiplex PCR reads in MiXCR, one entry per CDR3 protein. Here the sample spans about 380,000 distinct CDR3 sequences, about 18% being singletons. Sequencing was carried out using blood. Receptors originate from a man aged 18 to 29 with Graves' ophthalmopathy. CDR3s include the opening cysteine and the closing phenylalanine or tryptophan. Fields, in order: CDR3 length, D gene, J gene, V gene, clone size, CDR3 DNA, CDR3 protein. A D gene is named only where the DNA matches it firmly. A row's size may be missing; if present it is once, few, many or a size class.

>16|TRBD1|TRBJ1-1|TRBV27|many
TGTGCCAGCAGTAAGGACAGGGGGACAATGAACACTGAAGCTTTCTTT
CASSKDRGTMNTEAFF
>13|TRBD1|TRBJ1-2|TRBV6-1|-
TGTGCCAGCAGATCAGGGGGCGACTATGGCTACACCTTC
CASRSGGDYGYTF
>16|TRBD1|TRBJ1-2|TRBV15|-
TGTGCCACCAGCAGAGATCGACAGGGCCCCGCGGGCGGCTACACCTTC
CATSRDRQGPAGGYTF
>15|-|TRBJ1-2|TRBV7-3|few
TGTGCCAGCAGCCGATGGGCAGGCGATAACTATGGCTACACCTTC
CASSRWAGDNYGYTF
>15|TRBD1|TRBJ2-4|TRBV11-2|-
TGTGCCAGCAGCTCGACAGGGTTAGCCAAAAACATTCAGTACTTC
CASSSTGLAKNIQYF
>13|TRBD2|TRBJ2-1|TRBV6-1|many
TGTGCCAGCAGTGAACATCGGGGGGTGGGTCAGTTCTTC
CASSEHRGVGQFF
>16|TRBD2|TRBJ2-5|TRBV3-1|-
TGTGCCACCTGCCCATTGTCGGGGGGTTTAAGAGATACCCAGTACTTC
CATCPLSGGLRDTQYF
>14|TRBD1|TRBJ2-7|TRBV10-2|-
TGCGCCAGCAATCCCCAGGGGGCGTTATACGAGCAGTACTTC
CASNPQGALYEQYF
>18|TRBD2|TRBJ2-1|TRBV4-2|-
TGTGCCAGCAGCCCCTTCTTGGAAACTAGCGGGGGGTACGATGAGCAGTTCTTC
CASSPFLETSGGYDEQFF
>14|TRBD1|TRBJ1-5|TRBV5-1|few
TGCGCCAGCAGCCCCGGGACAGGGGTTCAGCCCCAGCATTTT
CASSPGTGVQPQHF
>14|TRBD2|TRBJ2-5|TRBV7-9|-
TGTGCCAGCAGTCGGGACTCTAGCGGGGGGACCCAGTACTTC
CASSRDSSGGTQYF
>15|-|TRBJ1-5|TRBV15|-
TGTGCCACCAGTCCCGGGAGAGGAAGCAATCAGCCCCAGCATTTT
CATSPGRGSNQPQHF
>16|TRBD2|TRBJ2-3|TRBV5-1|few
TGCGCCAGCAGCGCACCACTAGCGGGGGGCCCAGATACGCAGTATTTT
CASSAPLAGGPDTQYF